The 27 T cell receptor beta chains presented below share a single source sample, sequenced in a study of shared clonotypes between healthy human individuals. Produced via immunoSEQ multiplex PCR; TCRdb's table is partial and in-frame only. The repertoire holds some 690,000 clones, with roughly 87% as singletons. The sequenced sample consisted of memory CD8+ T cells from PBMCs. Subset in this sample: CD45RO+ cells pooled with CCR7-negative TemRA cells. The receptors were sampled from a man between 18 and 29 years old in good health. Some clones in this sample may be carry-over from other donors' samples.

This chain connects TRBV27 to TRBJ2-1; 9 bases align to TRBD2. V lost 9 bases, J lost 6 bases, and 9 bases stayed unmatched. This CDR3 is built from 14 residues. Germline CDR1 and CDR2: MNHEY and SMNVEV (reference sequence). The chain's CDR3 is CASTGTSSFNEQFF. The CDR3 coding sequence is TGTGCCAGTACTGGGACTAGCAGCTTCAATGAGCAGTTCTTC.

V and J are TRBV6-5 and TRBJ1-1; TRBD1 aligns across 7 bases. The CDR3 totals 11 residues. Germline V gene data show CDR1 as MNHEY and CDR2 as SVGAGI. The ends lost 10 bases at V and 10 bases at J; junction bases unmatched: 9. CDR3 residues: CATQGFGRAFF. The CDR3 bases are TGTGCCACACAGGGGTTCGGAAGAGCTTTCTTT.

The V and J genes are TRBV2 and TRBJ1-1, with TRBD1 matching over 11 bases. In germline, CDR1 is SNHLY, CDR2 FYNNEI. V lost 10 bases, J lost 0 bases, and 10 bases stayed unmatched. The CDR3 is 16 residues long. The CDR3 coding sequence is TGTGCCATCCGGACAGGGGGCCAAAACTTGAACACTGAAGCTTTCTTT. It encodes CAIRTGGQNLNTEAFF.

The rearrangement uses TRBV25-1 and TRBJ2-3; possible D gene TRBD2, 6 bases. The CDR3 totals 15 residues. Trimming removed 7 bases at V and 0 bases at J, with 14 bases between. The V gene's germline CDR1 is MGHDK and CDR2 SYGVNS. In DNA form, the CDR3 reads TGTGCCAGCATGGGGACTTTTCCTAGCACAGATACGCAGTATTTT. This encodes CASMGTFPSTDTQYF.

CDR3 bases: TGTGCCAGCAGTTACATAGGAGCGGGAGGCAGGGAGCAGTTCTTC. Its protein product is CASSYIGAGGREQFF. This sequence joins TRBV6-5 and TRBJ2-1; 9 bases align to TRBD2. Germline trimming cut 2 bases from V and 10 bases from J; bases unmatched to any gene: 9. The CDR3 runs to 15 residues. Germline CDR1 reads MNHEY; CDR2 reads SVGAGI.

In its sample, this clone was seen once. This chain connects TRBV6-1 to TRBJ2-7; D not certain. This CDR3 contains 14 residues. Trimming left V 2 bases short and J 1 base short, with 9 bases between. Germline V lookup: CDR1 MNHNS, CDR2 SASEGT. The CDR3 sequence: CASSESPRSYEQYF. CDR3 nucleotide sequence: TGTGCCAGCAGTGAAAGTCCCCGGTCCTACGAGCAGTACTTC.

For this clone: The same CDR3 also results from other DNA sequences found in this sample. The chain uses TRBV29-1 and TRBJ2-1, with D possibly being TRBD1 (6 bases). V was clipped by 7 bases and J by 4 bases, with 8 bases between them. The germline V gene has CDR1 SQVTM and CDR2 ANQGSEA. The CDR3 is 11 residues long. The CDR3: CSADSYNEQFF. In nucleotides, the CDR3 is TGCAGCGCGGACAGTTACAATGAGCAGTTCTTC.

This chain uses TRBV7-3 with TRBJ2-1; D remains unclear. The germline V and J ends were trimmed by 2 bases and 3 bases, with 8 bases remaining between them. Germline V gives CDR1 SGHTA, CDR2 FQGTGA. This CDR3 has 14 amino acids. Written as DNA, the CDR3 is TGTGCCAGCAGCTTAGATTATGGCTACAATGAGCAGTTCTTC. This encodes CASSLDYGYNEQFF.

This clone came up once. This sequence joins TRBV21-1 and TRBJ1-1. TRBV21-1 is described as a pseudogene. The CDR3 runs to 12 residues. The CDR3 region is CASTQGGAEAFF. CDR3 coding DNA: TGTGCCAGCACCCAAGGGGGGGCTGAGGCTTTCTTT.

This clone was picked up one time. This chain links TRBV10-3 with TRBJ2-3; 7 bases agree with TRBD2. J gave up 4 bases and V 8 bases, and 12 bases lay outside the gene matches. Germline-derived CDR1 and CDR2 are ENHRY and SYGVKD. This CDR3 has 15 residues. The CDR3 DNA follows: TGTGCCATCGGGGCTAGCGGAGGTGGGGCAGATACGCAGTATTTT. It specifies CAIGASGGGADTQYF.

This clone was counted once. V and J are TRBV27 and TRBJ1-1; tentatively, D is TRBD1 (5 bases). The CDR3 consists of 14 residues. The ends were cut back, 6 bases at V and 1 base at J, with 12 bases in the middle. The germline CDR1 and CDR2 sequences are MNHEY and SMNVEV (reference sequence). The CDR3 here is CASSQVGGNTEAFF. CDR3 nucleotides: TGTGCCAGCAGCCAGGTGGGGGGGAACACTGAAGCTTTCTTT.

This clone came up a few times. This sequence joins TRBV7-9 and TRBJ2-2, with D tentatively TRBD2 (6 bases). V lost 6 bases and J 3 bases, leaving 17 bases between the germline ends. The CDR3 consists of 16 residues. Germline lookup yields CDR1 SEHNR and CDR2 FQNEAQ (reference sequence). CDR3 DNA: TGTGCCAGCAGTACCCGGGGGACGGATTACACCGGGGAGCTGTTTTTT. Its translation: CASSTRGTDYTGELFF.

DNA of the CDR3: TGTGCCAGCAGTTCACAGGGGGTGTGGGAGACCCAGTACTTC. It codes for CASSSQGVWETQYF. This chain connects TRBV27 to TRBJ2-5; 8 positions match TRBD1. The germline V gene has CDR1 MNHEY and CDR2 SMNVEV (reference sequence). CDR3 length: 14 residues. After removal of 4 bases from V and 5 bases from J, the junction contained 6 bases not matched to a gene.

This clone occurred once. The rearrangement links TRBV19 to TRBJ1-2; D not resolved. The CDR3 has 12 amino acids. Germline CDR1 and CDR2: LNHDA and SQIVND (reference sequence). The V and J ends lost 5 bases and 6 bases respectively, with 10 bases between them. CDR3 in DNA: TGTGCCAGTAGTCCCATCAGAGATGGCTACACCTTC. Encoded protein: CASSPIRDGYTF.

The chain is built from TRBV7-3 and TRBJ2-7; weak D call: TRBD2 (5 bases). The CDR3 is made up of 12 amino acids. Trimming shortened V by 5 bases and J by 4 bases, and 9 bases separated the two germline ends. The germline V gene encodes CDR1 SGHTA and CDR2 FQGTGA. Here the CDR3 DNA reads TGTGCCAGCAGCCTACCGGGATACGAGCAGTACTTC. Translated, it gives CASSLPGYEQYF.

The chain is built from TRBV28 and TRBJ1-1, with D perhaps matching TRBD1 (6 bases). Germline values: CDR1 MDHEN, CDR2 SYDVKM. The CDR3 contains 13 residues. V gave up 6 bases and J gave up 1 base, with 9 bases separating them. CDR3 DNA sequence: TGTGCCAGCAGGATACAGGGGAACACTGAAGCTTTCTTT. This encodes CASRIQGNTEAFF.

V and J are TRBV27 and TRBJ2-1, with D tentatively TRBD2 (6 bases). This CDR3 has 14 residues. Deletions cut 9 bases from V and 3 bases from J, with 15 bases between. CDR1 and CDR2 (germline): MNHEY, SMNVEV (reference sequence). This chain's CDR3 is CASGRLALYNEQFF. The CDR3 DNA reads TGTGCCAGTGGGCGCCTAGCGCTCTACAATGAGCAGTTCTTC.

The rearrangement joins TRBV19 to TRBJ2-3, with 8 bases lining up with TRBD2. Germline CDR1 and CDR2: LNHDA and SQIVND (reference sequence). The CDR3 has 15 residues. Trimming cost V 3 bases and J 2 bases; bases outside gene matches: 4. CDR3 in amino acids: CASSMVGRATDTQYF. In DNA, the CDR3 is TGTGCCAGTAGTATGGTCGGGAGGGCCACAGATACGCAGTATTTT.

This rearrangement joins TRBV28 to TRBJ1-2; D ambiguous. This CDR3 contains 13 residues. Germline lookup yields CDR1 MDHEN and CDR2 SYDVKM. The V end was cut by 5 bases, the J end by 5 bases, with 12 bases between. In nucleotides, the CDR3 is TGTGCCAGCAGTCTAACCTCCGGATATGGCTACACCTTC. Its protein is CASSLTSGYGYTF.

The chain recombines TRBV4-3 with TRBJ2-1; 7 bases fit TRBD1. V trimming: 4 bases; J trimming: 8 bases; junction bases outside the gene matches: 8. The CDR3 extends over 14 amino acids. Germline V gene data show CDR1 as LGHNA and CDR2 as YSLEER. The CDR3 protein is CASSPIEGAYEQFF. The CDR3 DNA is TGCGCCAGCAGCCCGATAGAGGGGGCGTATGAGCAGTTCTTC.

The V call is TRBV27, the J call TRBJ2-7; TRBD1 aligns across 11 bases. The length of the CDR3 is 15 residues. With V trimmed by 7 bases and J by 3 bases, 8 bases remained unmatched. CDR1 and CDR2 from the germline V gene are MNHEY and SMNVEV (reference sequence). CDR3 sequence reads: CASTPVGTGGYEQYF. The CDR3 nucleotides read TGTGCCAGCACCCCTGTGGGGACAGGGGGCTACGAGCAGTACTTC.

J is TRBJ2-7 and V is TRBV7-2; 13 bases are shared with TRBD2. The CDR3 length is 15 residues. The V gene's germline CDR1 is SGHTA and CDR2 FQGNSA. With V trimmed by 4 bases and J by 7 bases, 7 bases remained unmatched. The CDR3 region is CASSSSGLAGTEQYF. In DNA, the CDR3 is TGTGCCAGCAGCTCCTCGGGACTAGCGGGAACTGAGCAGTACTTC.

The chain joins TRBV5-1 to TRBJ2-3; possibly TRBD1 for D (5 bases). This CDR3 is built from 15 residues. Germline CDR1 and CDR2: SGHRS and YFSETQ. The V end lost 3 bases, the J end lost 0 bases, and 11 bases lay between the germline ends. This CDR3 is CASSSQTASTDTQYF. CDR3 sequence (DNA): TGCGCCAGCAGCTCCCAGACAGCAAGCACAGATACGCAGTATTTT.

J is TRBJ2-4 and V is TRBV7-8; D possibly matches TRBD1 or TRBD2 (6 bases each). The V end was cut by 1 base, the J end by 0 bases, with 10 bases between. This CDR3 comprises 16 residues. Germline V gene data show CDR1 as SGHVS and CDR2 as FQNEAQ. The CDR3 DNA is TGTGCCAGCAGCTTAGTAGGGGGGATAGCCAAAAACATTCAGTACTTC. It translates to CASSLVGGIAKNIQYF.

The chain recombines TRBV10-3 with TRBJ1-2, with 7 bases lining up with TRBD1. This CDR3 region has 16 residues. V shed 0 bases and J 2 bases; nucleotides not matched to a gene: 6. CDR1 and CDR2 (germline): ENHRY, SYGVKD. This CDR3 reads CAISESDREMNYGYTF. CDR3 DNA: TGTGCCATCAGTGAGTCAGACAGGGAAATGAACTATGGCTACACCTTC.

The rearrangement joins TRBV7-8 to TRBJ1-1; 12 nucleotides agree with TRBD1. The CDR3 runs to 18 residues. J gave up 0 bases and V 5 bases, and 10 bases lay outside the gene matches. The germline gives CDR1 SGHVS, CDR2 FQNEAQ. The CDR3 sequence: CASSTRDRGLYMNTEAFF. The CDR3, as DNA: TGTGCCAGCAGCACCAGGGACAGGGGGCTTTATATGAACACTGAAGCTTTCTTT.

The genes are TRBV28 and TRBJ1-5; 10 nucleotides agree with TRBD1. Unmatched junction bases numbered 13, after V lost 1 base and J lost 7 bases. CDR3 length: 18 residues. Germline V gene data show CDR1 as MDHEN and CDR2 as SYDVKM. The CDR3 coding sequence is TGTGCCAGCAGTTTATTGACAGGGGGCTGGGAGGGCGGACAGCCCCAGCATTTT. Residues: CASSLLTGGWEGGQPQHF.